This TCR beta chain is drawn from a study of vaccination effects on CD4 cells after COVID-19. Study-level information: The post-vaccine samples were taken, at the median, 72 days after the second dose.

Clones were read by immunoSEQ multiplex PCR, and TCRdb kept only the in-frame ones, dropping some. The table records tens of thousands of clones, 80% to 85% of them present only once. The CDR3 sequence is 16 residues long. Trimming stripped 4 bases from V and 0 bases from J, with 13 bases between. Antigen-specific CD4+ T cell clonotypes were called by their expansion after viral peptide-pool culture in ViraFEST. Isolation of CD4+ T cells took place after about nine days of culture. As their vaccination, participants received two doses of either BNT162b2 or mRNA-1273. Nobody among the vaccine recipients had prior SARS-CoV-2 infection (nucleocapsid antibodies were negative). Cultures received IL-2 medium that replaced half the medium on days 3 and 7. For this clone: What it recognizes is unknown.

The clonotype was recovered from a human donor who received a COVID-19 vaccine. The V gene is TRBV23-1, the J gene TRBJ2-1; D is possibly TRBD1 or TRBD2 (5 bases each). TRBV23-1 counts as an open reading frame of uncertain function. The sequences come from CD4+ T cells from PBMCs cultured with HCoV-229E spike peptides, collected after COVID-19 vaccination. The CDR3 DNA sequence: TGCGCCAGCAGTCGGTCCTCCGGGGCCTCCTACAATGAGCAGTTCTTC. Residues: CASSRSSGASYNEQFF.